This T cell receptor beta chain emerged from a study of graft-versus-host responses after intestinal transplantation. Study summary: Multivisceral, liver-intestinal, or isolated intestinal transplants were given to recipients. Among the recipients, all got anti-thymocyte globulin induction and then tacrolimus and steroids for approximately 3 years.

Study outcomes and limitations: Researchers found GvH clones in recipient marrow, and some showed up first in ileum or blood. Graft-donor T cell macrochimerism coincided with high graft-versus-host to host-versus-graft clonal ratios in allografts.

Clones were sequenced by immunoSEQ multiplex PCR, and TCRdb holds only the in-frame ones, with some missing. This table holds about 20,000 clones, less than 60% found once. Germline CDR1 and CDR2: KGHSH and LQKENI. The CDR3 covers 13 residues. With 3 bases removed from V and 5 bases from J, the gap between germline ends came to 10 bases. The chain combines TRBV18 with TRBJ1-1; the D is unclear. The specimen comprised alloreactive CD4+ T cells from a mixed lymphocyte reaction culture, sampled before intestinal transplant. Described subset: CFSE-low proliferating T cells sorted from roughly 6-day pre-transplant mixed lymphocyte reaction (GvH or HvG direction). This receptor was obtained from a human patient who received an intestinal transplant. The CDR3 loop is CASSPYSKTEAFF. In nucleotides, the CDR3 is TGTGCCAGCTCACCGTACAGCAAGACTGAAGCTTTCTTT.